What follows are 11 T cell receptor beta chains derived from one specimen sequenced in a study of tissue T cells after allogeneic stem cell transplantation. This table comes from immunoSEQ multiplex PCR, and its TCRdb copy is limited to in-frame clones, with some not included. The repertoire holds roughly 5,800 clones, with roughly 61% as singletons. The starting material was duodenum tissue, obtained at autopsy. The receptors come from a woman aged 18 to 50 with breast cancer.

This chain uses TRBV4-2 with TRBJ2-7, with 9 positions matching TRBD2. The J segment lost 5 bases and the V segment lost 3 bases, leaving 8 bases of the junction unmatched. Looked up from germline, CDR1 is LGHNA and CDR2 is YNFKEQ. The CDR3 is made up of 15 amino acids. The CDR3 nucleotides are TGTGCCAGCAGCCATCGAAGCGGGGGGAGTAACGAGCAGTACTTC. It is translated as CASSHRSGGSNEQYF.

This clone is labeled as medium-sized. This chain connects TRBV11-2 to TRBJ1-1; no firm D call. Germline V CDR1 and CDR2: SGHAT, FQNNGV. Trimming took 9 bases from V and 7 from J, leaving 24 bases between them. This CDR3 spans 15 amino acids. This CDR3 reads CARERACVAEVEAFF. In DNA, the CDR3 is TGTGCCAGGGAGAGGGCTTGTGTGGCCGAAGTTGAAGCTTTCTTT. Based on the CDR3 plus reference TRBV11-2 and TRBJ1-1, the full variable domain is EAGVAQSPRYKIIEKRQSVAFWCNPISGHATLYWYQQILGQGPKLLIQFQNNGVVDDSQLPKDRFSAERLKGVDSTLKIQPAKLEDSAVYLCARERACVAEVEAFFGQGTRLTVV.

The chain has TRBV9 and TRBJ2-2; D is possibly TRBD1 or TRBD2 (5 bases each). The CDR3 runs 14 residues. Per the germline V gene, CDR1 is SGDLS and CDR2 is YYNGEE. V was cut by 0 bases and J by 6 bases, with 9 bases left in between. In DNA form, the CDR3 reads TGTGCCAGCAGCGTAGAGTGGGACGCCGGGGAGCTGTTTTTT. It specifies CASSVEWDAGELFF.

In nucleotides, the CDR3 is TGTGCCAGCAGCTTAATGGGGGCGGCCGGGGAGCTGTTTTTT. It is translated as CASSLMGAAGELFF. The J gene is TRBJ2-2, the V gene TRBV7-2; D is possibly TRBD1 (6 bases). Germline loops: CDR1 SGHTA, CDR2 FQGNSA. The CDR3 covers 14 residues. The V and J ends lost 2 bases and 6 bases respectively, with 10 bases between them.

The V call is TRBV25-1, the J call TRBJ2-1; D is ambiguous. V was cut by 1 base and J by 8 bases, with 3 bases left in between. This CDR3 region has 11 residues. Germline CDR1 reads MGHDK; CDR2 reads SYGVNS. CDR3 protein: CASSEFYEQFF. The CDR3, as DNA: TGTGCCAGCAGTGAATTTTATGAGCAGTTCTTC. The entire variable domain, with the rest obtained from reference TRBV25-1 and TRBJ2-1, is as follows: EADIYQTPRYLVIGTGKKITLECSQTMGHDKMYWYQQDPGMELHLIHYSYGVNSTEKGDLSSESTVSRIRTEHFPLTLESARPSHTSQYLCASSEFYEQFFGPGTRLTVL.

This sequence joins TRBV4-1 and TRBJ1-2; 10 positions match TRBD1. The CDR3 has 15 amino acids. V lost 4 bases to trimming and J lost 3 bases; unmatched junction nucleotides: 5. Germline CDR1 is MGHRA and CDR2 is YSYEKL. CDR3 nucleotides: TGCGCCAGCAGCCGCTTGGACAGGGGGGACTATGGCTACACCTTC. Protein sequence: CASSRLDRGDYGYTF.

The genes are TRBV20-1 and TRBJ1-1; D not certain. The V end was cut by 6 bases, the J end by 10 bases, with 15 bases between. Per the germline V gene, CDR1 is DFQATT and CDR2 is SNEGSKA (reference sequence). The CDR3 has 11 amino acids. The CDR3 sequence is CSAPRAGAAFF. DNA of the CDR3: TGCAGTGCGCCCCGGGCAGGCGCAGCTTTCTTT.

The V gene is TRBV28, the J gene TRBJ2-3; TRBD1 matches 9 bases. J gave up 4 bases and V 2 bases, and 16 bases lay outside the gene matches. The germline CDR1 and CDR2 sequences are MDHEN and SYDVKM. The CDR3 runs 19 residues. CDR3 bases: TGTGCCAGCAGTTTACGCTACGCGGTCGGGACAGGGTCCGCAGATACGCAGTATTTT. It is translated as CASSLRYAVGTGSADTQYF.

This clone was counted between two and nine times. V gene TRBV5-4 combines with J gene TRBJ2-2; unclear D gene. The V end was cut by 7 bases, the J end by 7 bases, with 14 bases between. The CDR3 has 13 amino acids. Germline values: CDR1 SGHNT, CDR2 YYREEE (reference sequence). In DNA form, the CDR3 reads TGTGCCAGCCATAGTGAACCGGGCGGGGAGCTGTTTTTT. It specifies CASHSEPGGELFF.

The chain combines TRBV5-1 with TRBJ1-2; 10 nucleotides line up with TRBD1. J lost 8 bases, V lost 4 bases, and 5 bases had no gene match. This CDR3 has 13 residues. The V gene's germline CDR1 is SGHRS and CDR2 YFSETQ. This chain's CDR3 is CASSTGQGGGYTF. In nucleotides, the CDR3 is TGCGCCAGCAGCACAGGACAGGGGGGCGGCTACACCTTC.

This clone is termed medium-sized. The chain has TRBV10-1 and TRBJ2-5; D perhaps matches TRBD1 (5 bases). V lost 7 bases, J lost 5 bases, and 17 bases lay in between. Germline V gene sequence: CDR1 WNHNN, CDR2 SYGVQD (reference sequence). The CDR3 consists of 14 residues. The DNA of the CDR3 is TGCGCCAGCACCTTCGGACCAGGGAATGAGACCCAGTACTTC. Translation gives CASTFGPGNETQYF.